These 18 T cell receptor beta chains came from one sample sequenced in a study of T cells in Graves' hyperthyroidism and ophthalmopathy. Amplification yielded TCR beta CDR3 regions, with RNA transcripts as the source. First-round RT-PCR targeting the TCR CDR3 was performed with the HTBI primer set. TCRdb reprocessed the multiplex PCR reads via MiXCR and lists one record per CDR3 protein. This sample has about 510,000 distinct CDR3 sequences, with approximately 14% found just once. Sequenced sample: blood. The receptors here all came from a woman aged 40 to 49 with Graves' hyperthyroidism.

This clonotype was observed at least ten times. V is TRBV6-1 and J is TRBJ2-7; perhaps TRBD2 as D (5 bases). CDR3 length: 15 amino acids. Looked up from germline, CDR1 is MNHNS and CDR2 is SASEGT. The V end lost 5 bases, the J end lost 5 bases, and 19 bases lay between the germline ends. The CDR3 DNA follows: TGTGCCAGCAGTCTAGGGTCAGCCCCCGGGGACGAGCAGTACTTC. Residues: CASSLGSAPGDEQYF.

This clonotype occurred many times. The rearrangement links TRBV3-1 to TRBJ2-1; TRBD1 might be the D (6 bases). V lost 4 bases and J lost 4, with 17 bases in between. CDR1 and CDR2 (germline): LGHDT, YNNKEL (reference sequence). This CDR3 is built from 16 residues. The CDR3 nucleotides are TGTGCCAGCAGCCGATCCGGGACACAGAGTTACAATGAGCAGTTCTTC. Translation gives CASSRSGTQSYNEQFF.

The genes are TRBV28 and TRBJ2-1, with 8 bases that match TRBD2. The trim removed 7 bases at V and 7 bases at J, leaving 12 bases unmatched. Per the germline V gene, CDR1 is MDHEN and CDR2 is SYDVKM. The CDR3 is 15 amino acids. The CDR3 loop reads CASTRIAGTANEQFF. The CDR3 DNA reads as TGTGCCAGCACCCGAATAGCGGGAACGGCAAATGAGCAGTTCTTC.

CDR3 residues: CASRETRQLGGIQYF. CDR3 in DNA: TGTGCCAGCAGGGAGACCCGTCAATTAGGCGGCATTCAGTACTTC. The chain links TRBV12-3 or TRBV12-4 to TRBJ2-4; D unresolved. CDR3 length equals 15 residues. V was trimmed by 6 bases and J by 9 bases, leaving 21 bases between them.

In its sample, this clonotype ranks as medium-sized. The chain employs TRBV2 and TRBJ2-3; either TRBD1 or TRBD2 may supply D (5 bases each). This CDR3 region has 15 residues. The germline V gene has CDR1 SNHLY and CDR2 FYNNEI. Trimming pared 11 bases from V and 0 bases from J, leaving 18 bases between. The CDR3 is CALPSGTTSTDTQYF. The CDR3 DNA sequence: TGTGCCTTACCATCCGGGACCACTAGCACAGATACGCAGTATTTT.

This clonotype was found many times. This chain uses TRBV20-1 with TRBJ2-3; D not resolved. V was pared by 3 bases and J by 4 bases, with 14 bases between. CDR3 length: 14 amino acids. Germline V gene lookup returns CDR1 DFQATT and CDR2 SNEGSKA (reference sequence). CDR3 coding DNA: TGCAGTGCTAGGTTTCAGGAGCGATCAGATACGCAGTATTTT. Its protein is CSARFQERSDTQYF.

The CDR3 DNA reads as TGTGCCAGCAGCCAAGCCTCACTAGCGGGAGGGTACGATGAGCAGTTCTTC. This translates into CASSQASLAGGYDEQFF. The chain is built from TRBV4-2 and TRBJ2-1; 13 nucleotides match TRBD2. The CDR3 totals 17 residues. Germline loops: CDR1 LGHNA, CDR2 YNFKEQ. V lost 1 base to trimming and J lost 8 bases; unmatched junction nucleotides: 8.

V is TRBV24-1 and J is TRBJ2-3, with a possible D match to TRBD1 (5 bases). Trimming cost V 3 bases and J 4 bases, with 10 bases left between them. CDR3 length: 14 amino acids. CDR1 is KGHDR and CDR2 is SFDVKD in the germline V gene. CDR3 coding DNA: TGTGCCACCAGTGATCCCAGGGTATCAGATACGCAGTATTTT. Protein: CATSDPRVSDTQYF.

A note on this clonotype: Possible read error: a much larger clone is one base away. The gene calls are TRBV24-1 and TRBJ2-1; 13 positions match TRBD2. CDR3 size: 17 residues. The V segment lost 5 bases and the J segment 3 bases; nucleotides outside the gene matches: 6. The germline CDR1 and CDR2 sequences are KGHDR and SFDVKD. The CDR3 coding sequence is TGTGCCACCAGTGGCCCGACTAGCGGGAGGTACTACAATGAGCAGTTCTTC. Protein sequence: CATSGPTSGRYYNEQFF.

This clonotype has only a few counts. The CDR3: CASSERSPYEQYF. In nucleotides, the CDR3 is TGTGCCAGCAGTGAACGCAGTCCCTACGAGCAGTACTTC. This chain links TRBV2 with TRBJ2-7; unclear D gene. Germline loops: CDR1 SNHLY, CDR2 FYNNEI. The CDR3 has 13 amino acids. The germline V and J ends were trimmed by 2 bases and 2 bases, with 7 bases remaining between them.

There are many counts of this clonotype. CDR3 loop: CASSTQAGGGTEAFF. CDR3 nucleotides: TGTGCCAGCAGCACCCAGGCGGGGGGTGGCACTGAAGCTTTCTTT. The rearrangement uses TRBV7-8 and TRBJ1-1; a possible D gene is TRBD1 (5 bases). Germline V gene lookup returns CDR1 SGHVS and CDR2 FQNEAQ. CDR3 length: 15 amino acids. V dropped 5 bases and J dropped 4 bases, with 17 bases sitting between them.

This clonotype was counted many times. V gene TRBV2 combines with J gene TRBJ1-4, with D tentatively TRBD1 (5 bases). The CDR3 is 15 amino acids. V was cut by 5 bases and J by 4 bases, with 14 bases left in between. Germline lookup yields CDR1 SNHLY and CDR2 FYNNEI. The CDR3 sequence: CASSPTRGHNEKLFF. In nucleotides, the CDR3 is TGTGCCAGCAGTCCTACCCGGGGCCATAATGAAAAACTGTTTTTT.

This clonotype was counted at least ten times. V gene TRBV2 combines with J gene TRBJ1-1; tentative D call: TRBD1 (6 bases). The CDR3 is 15 amino acids. The germline CDR1 and CDR2 sequences are SNHLY and FYNNEI. The germline V and J ends were trimmed by 2 bases and 4 bases, with 14 bases remaining between them. CDR3 protein: CASSELQGPVTEAFF. The CDR3 bases are TGTGCCAGCAGTGAACTTCAGGGGCCGGTCACTGAAGCTTTCTTT.

This clonotype came up many times. This chain links TRBV7-2 with TRBJ1-2; possibly TRBD1 for D (5 bases). The germline V and J ends were trimmed by 4 bases and 6 bases, with 12 bases remaining between them. The CDR3 consists of 13 residues. The germline V gene encodes CDR1 SGHTA and CDR2 FQGNSA. CDR3 nucleotide sequence: TGTGCCAGCAGCTCCCAGGGTTTCGATGGCTACACCTTC. Protein product: CASSSQGFDGYTF.

This clonotype was recorded many times. The V call is TRBV6-6, the J call TRBJ2-2, with 11 positions matching TRBD2. The CDR3 is made up of 18 amino acids. V was clipped by 0 bases and J by 0 bases; unmatched bases: 3. The germline gives CDR1 MNHNY, CDR2 SVGAGI (reference sequence). This CDR3 is CASSYSGTSGSNTGELFF. The CDR3 DNA reads as TGTGCCAGCAGTTACTCCGGGACTAGCGGTTCGAACACCGGGGAGCTGTTTTTT.

This clonotype appeared many times. The chain has TRBV30 and TRBJ1-1; weak D call: TRBD1 (5 bases). Looked up from germline, CDR1 is GTSNPN and CDR2 is SVGIG (reference sequence). The CDR3 loop spans 14 amino acids. The ends were cut back, 1 base at V and 4 bases at J, with 13 bases in the middle. The CDR3 coding sequence is TGTGCCTGGAGTGGGGGGGTAGGGAGCACTGAAGCTTTCTTT. Translated, it gives CAWSGGVGSTEAFF.

This clonotype was recorded at least ten times. This chain connects TRBV2 to TRBJ2-5, with 10 bases that match TRBD1. J was trimmed by 3 bases and V by 1 base; bases with no gene match: 5. The CDR3 totals 16 residues. Germline values: CDR1 SNHLY, CDR2 FYNNEI. The CDR3 DNA reads TGTGCCAGCAGTGAAGAGGACAGGGGGAGGAAAGAGACCCAGTACTTC. Protein product: CASSEEDRGRKETQYF.

This clonotype was detected a few times. The chain couples TRBV6-5 to TRBJ1-6; D gene uncertain. The CDR3 is made up of 14 amino acids. V shed 6 bases and J shed 7 bases, with 13 bases lying between them. CDR1 MNHEY and CDR2 SVGAGI come from the germline V gene. As DNA, the CDR3 is TGTGCCAGCAGCTCCCCGAGGGTAAATTCACCCCTCCACTTT. Translated, it gives CASSSPRVNSPLHF.